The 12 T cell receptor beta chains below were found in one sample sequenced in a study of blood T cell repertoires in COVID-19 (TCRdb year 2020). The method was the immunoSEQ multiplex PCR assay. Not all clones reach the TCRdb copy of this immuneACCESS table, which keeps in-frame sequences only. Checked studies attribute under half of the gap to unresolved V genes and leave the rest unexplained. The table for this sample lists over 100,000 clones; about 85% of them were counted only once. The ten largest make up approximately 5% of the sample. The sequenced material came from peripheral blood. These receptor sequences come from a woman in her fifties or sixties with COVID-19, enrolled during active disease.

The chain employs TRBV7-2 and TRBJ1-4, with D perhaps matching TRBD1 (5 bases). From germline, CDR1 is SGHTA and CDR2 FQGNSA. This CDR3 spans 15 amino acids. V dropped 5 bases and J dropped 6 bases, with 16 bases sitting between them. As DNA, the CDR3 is TGTGCCAGCAGCCCTCGGGGGGACGTCGATGAAAAACTGTTTTTT. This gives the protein CASSPRGDVDEKLFF.

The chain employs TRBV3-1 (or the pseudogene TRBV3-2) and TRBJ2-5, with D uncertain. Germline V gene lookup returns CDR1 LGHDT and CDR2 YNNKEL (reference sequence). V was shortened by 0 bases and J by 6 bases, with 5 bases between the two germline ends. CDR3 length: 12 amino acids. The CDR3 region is CASSQEQQTQYF. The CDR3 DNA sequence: TGTGCCAGCAGCCAAGAACAGCAGACCCAGTACTTC.

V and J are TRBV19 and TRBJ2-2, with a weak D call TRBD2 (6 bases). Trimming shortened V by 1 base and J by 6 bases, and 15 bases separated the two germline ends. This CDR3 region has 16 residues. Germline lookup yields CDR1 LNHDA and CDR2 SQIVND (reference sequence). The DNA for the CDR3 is TGTGCCAGTAGTATAGTAGGTGAGCGGGTCGCCGGGGAGCTGTTTTTT. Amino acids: CASSIVGERVAGELFF.

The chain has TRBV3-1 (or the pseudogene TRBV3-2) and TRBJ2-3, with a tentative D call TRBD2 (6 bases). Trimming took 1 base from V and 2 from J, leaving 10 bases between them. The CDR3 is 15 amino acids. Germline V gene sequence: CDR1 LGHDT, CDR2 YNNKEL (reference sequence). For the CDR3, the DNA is TGTGCCAGCAGCCAAGGGCGGGGCGACACAGATACGCAGTATTTT. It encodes CASSQGRGDTDTQYF.

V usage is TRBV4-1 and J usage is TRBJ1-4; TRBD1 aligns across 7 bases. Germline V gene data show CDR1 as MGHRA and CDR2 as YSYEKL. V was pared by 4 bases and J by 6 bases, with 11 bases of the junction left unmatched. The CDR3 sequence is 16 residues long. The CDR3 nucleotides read TGCGCCAGCAGCCCTACCTCCGGGACAGTCGATGAAAAACTGTTTTTT. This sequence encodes CASSPTSGTVDEKLFF.

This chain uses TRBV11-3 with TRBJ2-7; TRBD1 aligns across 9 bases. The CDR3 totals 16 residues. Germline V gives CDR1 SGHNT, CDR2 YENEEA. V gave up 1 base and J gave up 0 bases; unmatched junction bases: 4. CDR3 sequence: CASSLAGTGSSYEQYF. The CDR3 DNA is TGTGCCAGCAGCTTAGCGGGGACAGGGAGCTCCTACGAGCAGTACTTC.

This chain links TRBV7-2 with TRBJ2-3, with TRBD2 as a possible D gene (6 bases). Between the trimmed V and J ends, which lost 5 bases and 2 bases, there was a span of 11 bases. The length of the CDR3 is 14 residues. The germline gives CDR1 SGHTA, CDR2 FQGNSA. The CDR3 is CASSPSVLTDTQYF. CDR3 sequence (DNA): TGTGCCAGCAGCCCTAGCGTTCTCACAGATACGCAGTATTTT.

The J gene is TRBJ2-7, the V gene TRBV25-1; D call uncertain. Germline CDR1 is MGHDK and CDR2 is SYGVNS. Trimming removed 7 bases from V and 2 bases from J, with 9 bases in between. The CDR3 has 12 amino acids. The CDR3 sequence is CASTDTPYEQYF. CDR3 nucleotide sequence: TGTGCCAGCACAGACACCCCCTACGAGCAGTACTTC.

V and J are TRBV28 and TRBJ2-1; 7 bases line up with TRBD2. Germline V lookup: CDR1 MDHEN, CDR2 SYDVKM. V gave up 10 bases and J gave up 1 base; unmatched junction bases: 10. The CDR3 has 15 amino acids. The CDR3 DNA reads TGTGCCACCCTTCGGGCGGGGGAATCCTACAATGAGCAGTTCTTC. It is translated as CATLRAGESYNEQFF.

CDR3 in amino acids: CASSLATFTGEEKLFF. CDR3 sequence (DNA): TGCGCCAGCAGCTTGGCAACCTTTACCGGGGAGGAAAAACTGTTTTTT. J is TRBJ1-4 and V is TRBV5-1; the D is unclear. Trimming took 0 bases from V and 8 from J, leaving 17 bases between them. This CDR3 comprises 16 residues. Germline V lookup: CDR1 SGHRS, CDR2 YFSETQ.

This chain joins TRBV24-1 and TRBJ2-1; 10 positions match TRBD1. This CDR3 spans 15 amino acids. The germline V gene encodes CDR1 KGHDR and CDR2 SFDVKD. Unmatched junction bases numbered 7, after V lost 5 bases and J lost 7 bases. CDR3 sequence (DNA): TGTGCCACCAGTGGCGGGACAGGGGTGGGAAATGAGCAGTTCTTC. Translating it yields CATSGGTGVGNEQFF.

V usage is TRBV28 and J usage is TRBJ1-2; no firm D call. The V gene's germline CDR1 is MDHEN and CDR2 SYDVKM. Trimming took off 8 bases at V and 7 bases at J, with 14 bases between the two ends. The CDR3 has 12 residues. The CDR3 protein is CASGREISGYTF. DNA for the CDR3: TGTGCCAGCGGGAGGGAAATATCTGGCTACACCTTC.